This TCR beta chain comes out of a study of T cells in Graves' hyperthyroidism and ophthalmopathy. TCR beta CDR3 region amplification was performed from RNA transcripts. HTBI primers drove first-round RT-PCR of the TCR CDR3. One entry per CDR3 protein results from TCRdb running MiXCR on the multiplex PCR reads. Of 640,000 or so distinct CDR3 sequences in the sample, approximately 14% were seen once. The study's findings and limits: Most thyroid clonotypes with frequency above 0.001 were detected in blood.

CDR1 is DFQATT and CDR2 is SNEGSKA in the germline V gene (reference sequence). The CDR3 has 17 amino acids. Losses at the gene ends were 3 bases for V and 7 bases for J; bases not matched to a gene: 13. About this clonotype: Antigen: not known.

Thyroid ultrasound, orbital computed tomography, clinical symptoms, and serum thyroxine and TRAb underpinned diagnoses. This sequence was found in a woman between 18 and 29 years old with Graves' ophthalmopathy. The chain has TRBV20-1 and TRBJ1-6, with 9 bases aligning to TRBD1. Sequences were obtained from blood. CDR3 amino acids: CSARGTDRGSHNSPLHF. The CDR3 bases are TGCAGTGCTAGGGGTACGGACAGGGGATCGCACAATTCACCCCTCCACTTT.